Below, 22 T cell receptor beta chains from the same sample are listed, as sequenced in a study of T cell changes during pregnancy in multiple sclerosis. The table came from immunoSEQ multiplex PCR; TCRdb's copy has only in-frame clones and leaves some out. The table lists about 59,000 clones, approximately 94% of them singletons. The source material was CD8+ T cells from peripheral blood mononuclear cells, sampled after pregnancy. The receptor set was obtained from a female donor with multiple sclerosis, enrolled in a pregnancy study.

This rearrangement joins TRBV4-1 to TRBJ2-1; 9 nucleotides match TRBD1. Germline V gene sequence: CDR1 MGHRA, CDR2 YSYEKL. Trimming removed 5 bases from V and 6 bases from J; junction bases left unmatched: 8. The CDR3 is 15 residues long. This chain's CDR3 is CASSEQGAKGNEQFF. CDR3 in DNA: TGCGCCAGCAGCGAACAGGGGGCGAAAGGCAATGAGCAGTTCTTC.

The chain uses TRBV6-5 and TRBJ2-3; D not resolved. The germline gives CDR1 MNHEY, CDR2 SVGAGI. The CDR3 sequence is 13 residues long. Trimming cost V 4 bases and J 2 bases, with 7 bases left between them. For the CDR3, the DNA is TGTGCCAGCAGTTTAAGAGACACAGATACGCAGTATTTT. This encodes CASSLRDTDTQYF.

V gene TRBV30 combines with J gene TRBJ1-4; 10 nucleotides line up with TRBD1. Germline CDR1 GTSNPN, CDR2 SVGIG (reference sequence). The CDR3 is made up of 15 amino acids. V was clipped by 2 bases and J by 5 bases; unmatched bases: 5. The CDR3 here is CAWSTTGGLNEKLFF. In DNA, the CDR3 is TGTGCCTGGAGTACGACAGGGGGCTTGAATGAAAAACTGTTTTTT.

The gene calls are TRBV19 and TRBJ2-6; 8 bases are shared with TRBD1. This CDR3 contains 14 residues. With V trimmed by 2 bases and J by 9 bases, 3 bases remained unmatched. CDR1 LNHDA and CDR2 SQIVND come from the germline V gene (reference sequence). The CDR3 loop reads CASSIRQGFNVLTF. DNA of the CDR3: TGTGCCAGTAGTATACGACAGGGGTTCAACGTCCTGACTTTC.

The CDR3 sequence: CASSSRLAGDGYEQYF. The DNA of the CDR3 is TGTGCCAGCAGCTCTAGACTAGCGGGAGACGGCTACGAGCAGTACTTC. The rearrangement links TRBV9 to TRBJ2-7, with 12 bases identical to TRBD2. Germline values: CDR1 SGDLS, CDR2 YYNGEE. CDR3 length: 16 amino acids. J gave up 3 bases and V 4 bases, and 8 bases lay outside the gene matches.

The chain has TRBV7-8 and TRBJ2-7; 9 nucleotides line up with TRBD2. This CDR3 is built from 16 residues. CDR1 is SGHVS and CDR2 is FQNEAQ in the germline V gene. V gave up 3 bases and J gave up 3 bases; unmatched junction bases: 9. CDR3 nucleotides: TGTGCCAGCAGCTTGGGGGGTAGCGGGAGTGTCTACGAGCAGTACTTC. It translates to CASSLGGSGSVYEQYF.

The chain joins TRBV28 to TRBJ1-1, with TRBD1 as a possible D gene (6 bases). Germline-derived CDR1 and CDR2 are MDHEN and SYDVKM. The CDR3 totals 12 residues. Trimming removed 3 bases at V and 11 bases at J, with 13 bases between. CDR3 sequence: CASSLWGREAFF. CDR3 sequence (DNA): TGTGCCAGCAGTTTGTGGGGGCGAGAGGCTTTCTTT.

This rearrangement joins TRBV11-2 to TRBJ2-5; 9 nucleotides agree with TRBD1. The CDR3 length is 15 residues. V was clipped by 3 bases and J by 0 bases; unmatched bases: 2. The V gene's germline CDR1 is SGHAT and CDR2 FQNNGV. The CDR3 spells CASSFGDRDQETQYF. CDR3 bases: TGTGCCAGCAGCTTCGGGGACAGGGACCAAGAGACCCAGTACTTC.

CDR3 sequence (DNA): TGTGCCATCAGTGAAGTAGGGGTCGAGCAGTACTTC. This translates into CAISEVGVEQYF. The chain couples TRBV10-3 to TRBJ2-7, with D maybe TRBD1 (5 bases). In germline, CDR1 is ENHRY, CDR2 SYGVKD. The length of the CDR3 is 12 residues. Between the trimmed V and J ends, which lost 3 bases and 6 bases, there was a span of 9 bases.

This clone was seen only once. This sequence joins TRBV7-9 and TRBJ1-1, with TRBD1 matching over 12 bases. This CDR3 region has 15 residues. V gave up 5 bases and J gave up 4 bases; unmatched junction bases: 5. Germline assignment: CDR1 SEHNR and CDR2 FQNEAQ (reference sequence). CDR3 coding DNA: TGTGCCAGCAGCGGGGGACAGGGGGCGAGCACTGAAGCTTTCTTT. Protein: CASSGGQGASTEAFF.

V usage is TRBV7-9 and J usage is TRBJ2-7; D might be TRBD2 (5 bases). Between the trimmed V and J ends, which lost 1 base and 6 bases, there was a span of 13 bases. CDR1 is SEHNR, CDR2 FQNEAQ, per germline (reference sequence). CDR3 size: 14 residues. The CDR3 region is CASSLDPGKIEQYF. The DNA of the CDR3 is TGTGCCAGCAGCTTAGATCCGGGGAAGATCGAGCAGTACTTC.

This sequence joins TRBV4-3 and TRBJ1-1, with D unresolved. The V end lost 0 bases, the J end lost 3 bases, and 14 bases lay between the germline ends. This CDR3 is built from 16 residues. Germline CDR1 reads LGHNA; CDR2 reads YSLEER. The chain's CDR3 is CASSQDPAGQDTEAFF. In DNA, the CDR3 is TGCGCCAGCAGCCAAGATCCGGCTGGCCAGGACACTGAAGCTTTCTTT.

V is TRBV25-1 and J is TRBJ2-1; 7 bases align to TRBD2. Unmatched junction bases numbered 11, after V lost 8 bases and J lost 1 base. CDR3 length: 16 amino acids. Germline loops: CDR1 MGHDK, CDR2 SYGVNS. The CDR3 here is CASSSAGEGSYNEQFF. For the CDR3, the DNA is TGTGCCAGCTCCTCTGCGGGGGAGGGATCCTACAATGAGCAGTTCTTC. The variable domain in full, with the rest retrieved from reference TRBV25-1 and TRBJ2-1, is EADIYQTPRYLVIGTGKKITLECSQTMGHDKMYWYQQDPGMELHLIHYSYGVNSTEKGDLSSESTVSRIRTEHFPLTLESARPSHTSQYLCASSSAGEGSYNEQFFGPGTRLTVL.

The sample holds one count of this clone. The chain employs TRBV7-6 and TRBJ2-2, with 10 bases fitting TRBD1. CDR3 length: 16 amino acids. The V and J ends lost 6 bases and 2 bases, in that order; junction bases with no gene match: 6. Germline CDR1 is SGHVS and CDR2 is FNYEAQ. The CDR3 spells CASRAGTGVNTGELFF. Written as DNA, the CDR3 is TGTGCCAGCAGGGCCGGGACAGGGGTTAACACCGGGGAGCTGTTTTTT. Combining the CDR3 with reference TRBV7-6 and TRBJ2-2 gives the whole variable domain GAGVSQSPRYKVTKRGQDVALRCDPISGHVSLYWYRQALGQGPEFLTYFNYEAQQDKSGLPNDRFSAERPEGSISTLTIQRTEQRDSAMYRCASRAGTGVNTGELFFGEGSRLTVL.

The V gene is TRBV27, the J gene TRBJ1-2; TRBD1 matches at 9 bases. V was clipped by 3 bases and J by 7 bases; unmatched bases: 9. CDR3 length equals 15 residues. Germline V gene sequence: CDR1 MNHEY, CDR2 SMNVEV (reference sequence). CDR3 sequence: CASSLGGQGRGGYTF. The CDR3 DNA is TGTGCCAGCAGTTTGGGAGGACAGGGGAGAGGTGGCTACACCTTC.

The chain employs TRBV29-1 and TRBJ2-7; D possibly corresponds to TRBD1 (6 bases). There are 14 residues in the CDR3. The germline V and J ends were trimmed by 4 bases and 0 bases, with 13 bases remaining between them. Germline CDR1 SQVTM, CDR2 ANQGSEA. Written as DNA, the CDR3 is TGCAGCGTTGGTGGGGGCAGTAGCTCCTACGAGCAGTACTTC. Encoded protein: CSVGGGSSSYEQYF.

The rearrangement joins TRBV13 to TRBJ1-1, with 7 bases that match TRBD1. The junction had 10 bases not matched to a gene; V was cut back by 2 bases and J by 4 bases. The CDR3 covers 16 residues. Germline CDR1 is PRHDT and CDR2 is FYEKMQ (reference sequence). The CDR3 DNA sequence: TGTGCCAGCAGCTTATGGTCCGGGACAGCGGGCACTGAAGCTTTCTTT. As protein: CASSLWSGTAGTEAFF.

This chain connects TRBV30 to TRBJ2-1; D may be TRBD1 (6 bases). The CDR3 extends over 11 amino acids. The germline CDR1 and CDR2 sequences are GTSNPN and SVGIG (reference sequence). V was cut by 4 bases and J by 10 bases, with 11 bases left in between. CDR3 in amino acids: CAWKGGVEQFF. As DNA, the CDR3 is TGTGCCTGGAAAGGGGGAGTGGAGCAGTTCTTC.

This clone was seen only a few times. The gene calls are TRBV5-1 and TRBJ2-3; D is unresolved. The CDR3 is 12 amino acids. V was clipped by 0 bases and J by 5 bases, with 4 bases between them. CDR1 and CDR2 from the germline V gene are SGHRS and YFSETQ. CDR3 sequence (DNA): TGCGCCAGCAGCTTGGCTGTAGATACGCAGTATTTT. As protein: CASSLAVDTQYF.

The rearrangement joins TRBV6-1 to TRBJ2-5; D is perhaps TRBD2 (5 bases). CDR1 MNHNS and CDR2 SASEGT come from the germline V gene. The germline V and J ends were trimmed by 1 base and 2 bases, with 17 bases remaining between them. The CDR3 extends over 17 amino acids. CDR3 nucleotide sequence: TGTGCCAGCAGTGAAGAAGAGACTACCCACCCTCAAGAGACCCAGTACTTC. Amino acids: CASSEEETTHPQETQYF.

The V gene is TRBV29-1, the J gene TRBJ1-4; D possibly corresponds to TRBD1 (6 bases). The CDR3 has 13 amino acids. The germline CDR1 and CDR2 sequences are SQVTM and ANQGSEA. The ends were cut back, 6 bases at V and 7 bases at J, with 15 bases in the middle. CDR3 protein: CSVTGLGSEKLFF. CDR3 sequence (DNA): TGCAGCGTGACAGGCCTGGGCAGTGAAAAACTGTTTTTT.

A remark on this clone: Additional DNA sequences in this sample encode the identical CDR3. V is TRBV19 and J is TRBJ2-7; D might be TRBD1 (7 bases). CDR3 size: 13 residues. V lost 5 bases to trimming and J lost 4 bases, with 12 bases between them. Germline assignment: CDR1 LNHDA and CDR2 SQIVND (reference sequence). This CDR3 reads CASSAGQNYEQYF. The CDR3 DNA sequence: TGTGCCAGTAGTGCGGGACAGAATTACGAGCAGTACTTC.